A selection of T cell receptor beta chains follows, all from one sample in a study of blood T cells in healthy people across ages. TCRdb re-called the 5' RACE reads through MiXCR, storing one row per CDR3 protein. Here the sample spans around 700,000 distinct CDR3 sequences, more than 20% being singletons. This sample also appeared in a second study, on T cells of mothers and their children.

Sequencing was done on a sample of blood. The receptors come from a boy between 10 and 17 years old in good health. CDR3s include the opening cysteine and the closing phenylalanine or tryptophan. Each record gives: CDR3 length, J gene, D gene, clone size, V gene, CDR3 DNA, CDR3 protein. A D gene is named only where the DNA matches it firmly. Size tells how often a clone was seen (once, few, many) or the class of an expanded clone, and some rows leave it out.

cdr3_length: 15; j_call: TRBJ1-1; d_call: .; clone_size: few; v_call: TRBV7-2; cdr3_nt: TGTGCCAGCAGCTTGACCCACACAGGAGGTACTGAAGCTTTCTTT; cdr3_aa: CASSLTHTGGTEAFF
cdr3_length: 12; j_call: TRBJ2-1; d_call: TRBD2; clone_size: few; v_call: TRBV29-1; cdr3_nt: TGCAGCGTTTCTAGCGGATACAATGAGCAGTTCTTC; cdr3_aa: CSVSSGYNEQFF
cdr3_length: 16; j_call: TRBJ1-1; d_call: .; clone_size: .; v_call: TRBV27; cdr3_nt: TGTGCCAGCAGTTTGGGGCAGGGAGCTCTGAACACTGAAGCTTTCTTT; cdr3_aa: CASSLGQGALNTEAFF
cdr3_length: 15; j_call: TRBJ2-1; d_call: TRBD2; clone_size: .; v_call: TRBV5-1; cdr3_nt: TGCGCCAGCAGCTCGGGGACTAGTTCGTTAGATGAGCAGTTCTTC; cdr3_aa: CASSSGTSSLDEQFF
cdr3_length: 17; j_call: TRBJ2-5; d_call: TRBD2; clone_size: .; v_call: TRBV20-1; cdr3_nt: TGCAGTGCTAGCCCCGGCTTCAGCGGGGGATCCCAAGAGACCCAGTACTTC; cdr3_aa: CSASPGFSGGSQETQYF
cdr3_length: 15; j_call: TRBJ1-1; d_call: TRBD1; clone_size: .; v_call: TRBV7-4; cdr3_nt: TGTGCCAGCAGCACCGGACAGGGAGTGAACACTGAAGCTTTCTTT; cdr3_aa: CASSTGQGVNTEAFF
cdr3_length: 13; j_call: TRBJ2-3; d_call: .; clone_size: .; v_call: TRBV7-2; cdr3_nt: TGTGCCAGCAGCACCCAGGGGGGGGATACGCAGTATTTT; cdr3_aa: CASSTQGGDTQYF
cdr3_length: 17; j_call: TRBJ2-4; d_call: TRBD2; clone_size: few; v_call: TRBV7-2; cdr3_nt: TGTGCCAGCAGCTTAGCAGCGGGAGGGCTAGCCAAAAACATTCAGTACTTC; cdr3_aa: CASSLAAGGLAKNIQYF
cdr3_length: 20; j_call: TRBJ2-2; d_call: TRBD1; clone_size: once; v_call: TRBV6-5; cdr3_nt: TGTGCCAGCAGTTACTACCCCCCGGGACAGGGGACTGCCGGCACCGGGGAGCTGTTTTTT; cdr3_aa: CASSYYPPGQGTAGTGELFF
cdr3_length: 16; j_call: TRBJ2-5; d_call: TRBD2; clone_size: .; v_call: TRBV28; cdr3_nt: TGTGCCAGCAGGCCCTCAAGCGGGGCCCACGGAGAGACCCAGTACTTC; cdr3_aa: CASRPSSGAHGETQYF
cdr3_length: 14; j_call: TRBJ1-6; d_call: TRBD1; clone_size: few; v_call: TRBV7-9; cdr3_nt: TGTGCCAGCAGCTCGACAGGGGAGGGATCACCCCTCCACTTT; cdr3_aa: CASSSTGEGSPLHF
cdr3_length: 15; j_call: TRBJ2-7; d_call: TRBD1; clone_size: .; v_call: TRBV5-1; cdr3_nt: TGCGCCAGTAGCTCCGCCGGACAGGGAGGCTACGAGCAGTACTTC; cdr3_aa: CASSSAGQGGYEQYF
cdr3_length: 11; j_call: TRBJ2-7; d_call: .; clone_size: .; v_call: TRBV29-1; cdr3_nt: TGCAGCGTTGGGGCCGGGGACGAGCAGTACTTC; cdr3_aa: CSVGAGDEQYF
cdr3_length: 14; j_call: TRBJ2-5; d_call: .; clone_size: many; v_call: TRBV5-1; cdr3_nt: TGCGCCAGCAGCTTGGACAGAACGCAAGAGACCCAGTACTTC; cdr3_aa: CASSLDRTQETQYF
cdr3_length: 16; j_call: TRBJ2-3; d_call: TRBD1; clone_size: .; v_call: TRBV28; cdr3_nt: TGTGCCAGCAGTTCCCCGGGGCAGGGGGCAACAGATACGCAGTATTTT; cdr3_aa: CASSSPGQGATDTQYF
cdr3_length: 17; j_call: TRBJ2-5; d_call: TRBD1; clone_size: .; v_call: TRBV6-2/TRBV6-3; cdr3_nt: TGTGCCAGACTCACGCCGGGACAGGCAGCTTACCAAGAGACCCAGTACTTC; cdr3_aa: CARLTPGQAAYQETQYF
cdr3_length: 17; j_call: TRBJ2-1; d_call: .; clone_size: .; v_call: TRBV7-8; cdr3_nt: TGTGCCAGCAGATTAGGCCCCGGGAGTGGTAGCAGAAATGAGCAGTTCTTC; cdr3_aa: CASRLGPGSGSRNEQFF
cdr3_length: 12; j_call: TRBJ2-7; d_call: .; clone_size: .; v_call: TRBV7-9; cdr3_nt: TGTGCCAGCAGAGGAAGGGTGGACATTCCCCTCTTC; cdr3_aa: CASRGRVDIPLF
cdr3_length: 13; j_call: TRBJ2-2; d_call: .; clone_size: .; v_call: TRBV3-1; cdr3_nt: TGTGCCAGCAGCCAACTCGTCACCGGGGAGCTGTTTTTT; cdr3_aa: CASSQLVTGELFF
cdr3_length: 14; j_call: TRBJ2-3; d_call: .; clone_size: .; v_call: TRBV3-1; cdr3_nt: TGTGCCAGCAGCCCGGAGGGCCCCTCGGATACGCAGTATTTT; cdr3_aa: CASSPEGPSDTQYF
cdr3_length: 15; j_call: TRBJ2-5; d_call: TRBD1; clone_size: .; v_call: TRBV28; cdr3_nt: TGTGCCAGCACTGAATCCGGGACAGTCGTCAAGACCCAGTACTTC; cdr3_aa: CASTESGTVVKTQYF
cdr3_length: 12; j_call: TRBJ2-2; d_call: .; clone_size: few; v_call: TRBV20-1; cdr3_nt: TGCAGTGCGTGGGGGAACACCGGGGAGCTGTTTTTT; cdr3_aa: CSAWGNTGELFF
cdr3_length: 12; j_call: TRBJ2-5; d_call: .; clone_size: .; v_call: TRBV12-3/TRBV12-4; cdr3_nt: TGTGCCAGTAAAGCGGACCAAGAGACCCAGTACTTC; cdr3_aa: CASKADQETQYF
cdr3_length: 15; j_call: TRBJ2-5; d_call: TRBD2; clone_size: .; v_call: TRBV5-6; cdr3_nt: TGTGCCAGCAGCTTTTCAGGGACTAGAGGGGAGACCCAGTACTTC; cdr3_aa: CASSFSGTRGETQYF
cdr3_length: 17; j_call: TRBJ2-3; d_call: TRBD2; clone_size: .; v_call: TRBV10-3; cdr3_nt: TGTGCCATCAGTGAGAGGACTAGCGGGGGGGCTGGAGATACGCAGTATTTT; cdr3_aa: CAISERTSGGAGDTQYF
cdr3_length: 15; j_call: TRBJ2-1; d_call: .; clone_size: few; v_call: TRBV27; cdr3_nt: TGTGCCAGCAGTTTAGGTCGGCAGTCCTACAATGAGCAGTTCTTC; cdr3_aa: CASSLGRQSYNEQFF
cdr3_length: 16; j_call: TRBJ2-3; d_call: .; clone_size: few; v_call: TRBV3-1; cdr3_nt: TGTGCCAGCAGCCGCCCCCTTGGGGTCTTCCCAGATACGCAGTATTTT; cdr3_aa: CASSRPLGVFPDTQYF
cdr3_length: 16; j_call: TRBJ2-7; d_call: .; clone_size: .; v_call: TRBV20-1; cdr3_nt: TGCAGTGCTAGAGATTCGGGCGCTCACCTGTCCTACGAGCAGTACTTC; cdr3_aa: CSARDSGAHLSYEQYF
cdr3_length: 13; j_call: TRBJ2-2; d_call: TRBD1; clone_size: few; v_call: TRBV12-3/TRBV12-4; cdr3_nt: TGTGCCAGTGGGGACAGTCGGACCGGGGAGCTGTTTTTT; cdr3_aa: CASGDSRTGELFF
cdr3_length: 14; j_call: TRBJ2-1; d_call: .; clone_size: few; v_call: TRBV3-1; cdr3_nt: TGTGCCAGCAGCCAAGCGGGAGTTATAGATGAGCAGTTCTTC; cdr3_aa: CASSQAGVIDEQFF
cdr3_length: 14; j_call: TRBJ1-1; d_call: .; clone_size: few; v_call: TRBV27; cdr3_nt: TGTGCCAGCAGTTTATTCCGGGCTAACACTGAAGCTTTCTTT; cdr3_aa: CASSLFRANTEAFF
cdr3_length: 13; j_call: TRBJ2-7; d_call: .; clone_size: .; v_call: TRBV11-2; cdr3_nt: TGTGCCAGCAGCCCCTCTCCCGACAGCGAGCAGTACTTC; cdr3_aa: CASSPSPDSEQYF
cdr3_length: 14; j_call: TRBJ2-2; d_call: .; clone_size: few; v_call: TRBV28; cdr3_nt: TGTGCCAGCAGTTCAGCGACGAACACCGGGGAGCTGTTTTTT; cdr3_aa: CASSSATNTGELFF
cdr3_length: 11; j_call: TRBJ2-3; d_call: .; clone_size: .; v_call: TRBV6-6; cdr3_nt: TGTGCCACGGGAGAGGGAGGTACGCAGTATTTT; cdr3_aa: CATGEGGTQYF
cdr3_length: 15; j_call: TRBJ1-2; d_call: TRBD1; clone_size: few; v_call: TRBV6-5; cdr3_nt: TGTGCCAGCAGGTCACAGGGGTTAGCTAACTATGGCTACACCTTC; cdr3_aa: CASRSQGLANYGYTF
cdr3_length: 16; j_call: TRBJ2-7; d_call: .; clone_size: .; v_call: TRBV3-1; cdr3_nt: TGTGCCAGCAGCCCCTCCGGTATAGCGGCCACCTACGAGCAGTACTTC; cdr3_aa: CASSPSGIAATYEQYF
cdr3_length: 15; j_call: TRBJ2-7; d_call: TRBD2; clone_size: few; v_call: TRBV3-1; cdr3_nt: TGTGCCAGCAGCCAAAGCGGGACGGCTTTCTACGAGCAGTACTTC; cdr3_aa: CASSQSGTAFYEQYF
cdr3_length: 13; j_call: TRBJ2-7; d_call: .; clone_size: .; v_call: TRBV4-1; cdr3_nt: TGCGCCAGCAGCCAAGTTGGAGGCTCCGAGCAGTACTTC; cdr3_aa: CASSQVGGSEQYF
cdr3_length: 12; j_call: TRBJ2-5; d_call: .; clone_size: .; v_call: TRBV3-1; cdr3_nt: TGTGCCAGCAGCCGGATTGGGTCGGCCCAGTACTTC; cdr3_aa: CASSRIGSAQYF
cdr3_length: 12; j_call: TRBJ2-5; d_call: .; clone_size: .; v_call: TRBV28; cdr3_nt: TGTGCCAGCAGTATCCTGGGGGTTGAGCAGTACTTC; cdr3_aa: CASSILGVEQYF
cdr3_length: 12; j_call: TRBJ1-1; d_call: TRBD1; clone_size: .; v_call: TRBV6-1; cdr3_nt: TGTGCCAGCAGTGAACAGGGGGCGGAAGCTTTCTTT; cdr3_aa: CASSEQGAEAFF
cdr3_length: 13; j_call: TRBJ1-1; d_call: .; clone_size: .; v_call: TRBV7-9; cdr3_nt: TGTGCCAGCAGCTTAGATGGAGTCGGAGAAGCTTTCTTT; cdr3_aa: CASSLDGVGEAFF
cdr3_length: 13; j_call: TRBJ2-5; d_call: TRBD2; clone_size: few; v_call: TRBV20-1; cdr3_nt: TGCAGTGCTAGGGGCGGGGGGACGGAGACCCAGTACTTC; cdr3_aa: CSARGGGTETQYF
cdr3_length: 12; j_call: TRBJ1-2; d_call: .; clone_size: .; v_call: TRBV4-2; cdr3_nt: TGTGCCAGCAGCCAAGATAGCACCGGCTACACCTTC; cdr3_aa: CASSQDSTGYTF
cdr3_length: 13; j_call: TRBJ2-2; d_call: .; clone_size: few; v_call: TRBV5-5; cdr3_nt: TGTGCCAGCCGCGACCAGGGAGCCGGGGAGCTGTTTTTT; cdr3_aa: CASRDQGAGELFF
cdr3_length: 15; j_call: TRBJ1-5; d_call: .; clone_size: few; v_call: TRBV18; cdr3_nt: TGTGCCAGCTCACGGACCGTGGCGACAGATCAGCCCCAGCATTTT; cdr3_aa: CASSRTVATDQPQHF
cdr3_length: 16; j_call: TRBJ2-1; d_call: TRBD2; clone_size: .; v_call: TRBV5-1; cdr3_nt: TGCGCCAGCAGCTTGGGGTTTAGGCGGGGGGGCAATGAGCAGTTCTTC; cdr3_aa: CASSLGFRRGGNEQFF
cdr3_length: 13; j_call: TRBJ1-2; d_call: .; clone_size: .; v_call: TRBV29-1; cdr3_nt: TGCAGCGTTGAGTATGGGGGCGACTATGGCTACACCTTC; cdr3_aa: CSVEYGGDYGYTF
cdr3_length: 12; j_call: TRBJ2-7; d_call: .; clone_size: .; v_call: TRBV10-3; cdr3_nt: TGTGCCATCAGTGAAGTCGAGCACGAGCAGTACTTC; cdr3_aa: CAISEVEHEQYF
cdr3_length: 14; j_call: TRBJ2-5; d_call: .; clone_size: few; v_call: TRBV14; cdr3_nt: TGTGCCAGCAGCCAAGTCCGCTCGGCGGAGACCCAGTACTTC; cdr3_aa: CASSQVRSAETQYF
cdr3_length: 13; j_call: TRBJ2-1; d_call: .; clone_size: .; v_call: TRBV11-2; cdr3_nt: TGTGCCAGCAGCCTTCGACCTCAATGGTTACAGTTCTTC; cdr3_aa: CASSLRPQWLQFF
cdr3_length: 14; j_call: TRBJ2-5; d_call: .; clone_size: .; v_call: TRBV7-8; cdr3_nt: TGTGCCAGCAGCTTAGGACCGGTTCAAGAGACCCAGTACTTC; cdr3_aa: CASSLGPVQETQYF
cdr3_length: 16; j_call: TRBJ2-5; d_call: .; clone_size: few; v_call: TRBV20-1; cdr3_nt: TGCAGTGCTAGAGACCCTTTCGGAGGCCCGGGGGAGACCCAGTACTTC; cdr3_aa: CSARDPFGGPGETQYF
cdr3_length: 15; j_call: TRBJ1-3; d_call: .; clone_size: .; v_call: TRBV2; cdr3_nt: TGTGCCAGCAGTGAAGGGCGTGAAAGGAGAAACACCATATATTTT; cdr3_aa: CASSEGRERRNTIYF
cdr3_length: 13; j_call: TRBJ2-7; d_call: .; clone_size: few; v_call: TRBV7-9; cdr3_nt: TGTGCCAGCAGCTCCGTGGGGGCCTACGAGCAGTACTTC; cdr3_aa: CASSSVGAYEQYF